This T cell receptor beta chain was identified during a study of blood T cells in healthy people across ages. Findings of the study overall: Percentage of naive T cells showed a strong correlation with TCR beta diversity. The donors' CMV status was not determined, possibly confounding changes in expanded clonotypes.

A J-beta primer mix and a sample-barcoded 5' primer were used in a second PCR of about 6 to 12 cycles. The yield of each sample was at least 2.5 million CDR3-containing paired-end reads. TCRdb redid the calling of the 5' RACE reads with MiXCR, one entry per CDR3 protein. The sample has 910,000 or so distinct CDR3 sequences, 45% to 60% seen once; the top ten hold about 21%. Germline V CDR1 and CDR2: SQVTM, ANQGSEA. Trimming took 5 bases from V and 6 from J, leaving 16 bases between them. This CDR3 has 14 residues. Details on this clonotype: Antigen: not known.

The receptor was derived from a woman aged 55-69 years in good health. Sequencing used blood. This rearrangement joins TRBV29-1 to TRBJ2-2; D possibly corresponds to TRBD2 (5 bases). The CDR3 DNA follows: TGCAGCGTTTTTTCCGGGGTTCTCCCCGGGGAGCTGTTTTTT. Its translation is CSVFSGVLPGELFF.